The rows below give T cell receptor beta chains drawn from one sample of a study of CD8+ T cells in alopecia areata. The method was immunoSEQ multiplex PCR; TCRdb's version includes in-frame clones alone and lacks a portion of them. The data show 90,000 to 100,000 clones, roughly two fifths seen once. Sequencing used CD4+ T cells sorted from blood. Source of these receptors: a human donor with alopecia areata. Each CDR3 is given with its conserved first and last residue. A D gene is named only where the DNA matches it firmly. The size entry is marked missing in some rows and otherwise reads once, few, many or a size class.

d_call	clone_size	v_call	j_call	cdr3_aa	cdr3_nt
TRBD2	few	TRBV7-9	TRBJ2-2	CASSLGGGTNTGELFF	TGTGCCAGCAGCTTAGGCGGGGGGACGAACACCGGGGAGCTGTTTTTT
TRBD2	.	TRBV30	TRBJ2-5	CAWSGGGFPGETQYF	TGTGCCTGGAGTGGGGGGGGATTCCCAGGGGAGACCCAGTACTTC
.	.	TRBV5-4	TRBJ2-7	CASSWGPRRGVLYEQYF	TGTGCCAGCAGCTGGGGGCCTCGACGGGGGGTTTTGTACGAGCAGTACTTC
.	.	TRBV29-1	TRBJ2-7	CSVLWWGSYEQYF	TGCAGCGTTCTTTGGTGGGGATCCTACGAGCAGTACTTC
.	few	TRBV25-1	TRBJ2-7	CASSVYYEQYF	TGTGCCAGCAGCGTTTACTACGAGCAGTACTTC
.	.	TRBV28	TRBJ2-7	CASPDVEQYF	TGTGCCAGCCCCGATGTCGAGCAGTACTTC
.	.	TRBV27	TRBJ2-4	CASSFFGGENIQYF	TGTGCCAGCAGTTTCTTCGGCGGGGAAAACATTCAGTACTTC
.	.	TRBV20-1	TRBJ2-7	CSAGLGPEQYF	TGCAGTGCTGGTTTAGGACCCGAGCAGTACTTC
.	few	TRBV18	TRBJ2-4	CASSSARRDIQYF	TGTGCCAGCTCTTCAGCCCGGCGCGACATTCAGTACTTC
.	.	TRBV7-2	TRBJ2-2	CASSFQQDGELFF	TGTGCCAGCAGCTTTCAGCAGGACGGGGAGCTGTTTTTT
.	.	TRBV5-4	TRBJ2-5	CASSSRDTLQETQYF	TGTGCCAGCAGCAGCCGGGACACCCTCCAAGAGACCCAGTACTTC
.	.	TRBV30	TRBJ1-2	CAWSLYRDSYGYTF	TGTGCCTGGAGTCTATACAGGGATAGCTATGGCTACACCTTC
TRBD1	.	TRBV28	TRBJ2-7	CASITPGQGRYEQYF	TGTGCCAGCATCACCCCGGGACAGGGTCGATACGAGCAGTACTTC
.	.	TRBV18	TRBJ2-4	CASSLRTTSGIDIQYF	TGTGCCAGCTCACTCCGGACTACCTCGGGGATAGACATTCAGTACTTC
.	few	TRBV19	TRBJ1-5	CASTPERANNQPQHF	TGTGCCAGTACTCCCGAACGGGCCAACAATCAGCCCCAGCATTTT
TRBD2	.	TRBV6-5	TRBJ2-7	CASSTLAGGSYEQYF	TGTGCCAGCAGTACTCTAGCGGGGGGGTCTTACGAGCAGTACTTC
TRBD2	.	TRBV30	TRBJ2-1	CAWRPLAGGDEQFF	TGTGCCTGGAGGCCACTAGCGGGAGGAGATGAGCAGTTCTTC
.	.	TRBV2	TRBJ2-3	CASSDRGGDTQYF	TGTGCCAGCAGTGATCGGGGAGGAGATACGCAGTATTTT